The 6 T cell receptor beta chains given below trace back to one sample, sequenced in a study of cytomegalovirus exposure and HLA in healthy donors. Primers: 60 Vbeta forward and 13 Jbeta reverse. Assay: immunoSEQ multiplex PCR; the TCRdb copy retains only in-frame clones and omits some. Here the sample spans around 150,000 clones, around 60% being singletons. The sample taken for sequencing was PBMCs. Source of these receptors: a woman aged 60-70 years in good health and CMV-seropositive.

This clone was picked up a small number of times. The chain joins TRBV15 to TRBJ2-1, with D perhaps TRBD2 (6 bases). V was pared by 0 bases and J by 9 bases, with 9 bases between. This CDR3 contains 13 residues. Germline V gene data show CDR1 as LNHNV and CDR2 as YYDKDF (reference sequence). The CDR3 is CATSRDGGAEQFF. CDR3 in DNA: TGTGCCACCAGCAGAGATGGAGGGGCTGAGCAGTTCTTC.

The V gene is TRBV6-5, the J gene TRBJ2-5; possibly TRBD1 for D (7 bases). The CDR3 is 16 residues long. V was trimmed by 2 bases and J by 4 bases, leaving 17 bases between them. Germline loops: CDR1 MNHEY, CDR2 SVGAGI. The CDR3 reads CASSYRRVRGAETQYF. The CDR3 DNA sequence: TGTGCCAGCAGTTACAGACGGGTCAGGGGGGCAGAGACCCAGTACTTC.

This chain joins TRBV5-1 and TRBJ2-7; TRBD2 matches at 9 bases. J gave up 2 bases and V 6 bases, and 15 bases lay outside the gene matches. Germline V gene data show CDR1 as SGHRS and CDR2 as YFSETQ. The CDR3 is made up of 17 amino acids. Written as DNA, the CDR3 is TGCGCCAGCACCCTCGGGGAAATAGCGGGAGTCACCTACGAGCAGTACTTC. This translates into CASTLGEIAGVTYEQYF.

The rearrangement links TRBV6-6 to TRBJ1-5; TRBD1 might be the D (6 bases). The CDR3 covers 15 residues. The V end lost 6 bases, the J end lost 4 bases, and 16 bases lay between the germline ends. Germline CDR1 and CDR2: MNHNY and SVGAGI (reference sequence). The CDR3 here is CASRTDRFRNQPQHF. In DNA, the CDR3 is TGTGCCAGCAGAACAGACAGGTTTCGAAATCAGCCCCAGCATTTT.

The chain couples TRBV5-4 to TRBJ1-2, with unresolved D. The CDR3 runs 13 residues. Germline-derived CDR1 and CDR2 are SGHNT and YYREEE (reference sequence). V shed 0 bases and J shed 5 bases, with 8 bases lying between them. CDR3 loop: CASSLGQVYGYTF. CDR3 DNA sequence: TGTGCCAGCAGCTTGGGGCAGGTGTATGGCTACACCTTC. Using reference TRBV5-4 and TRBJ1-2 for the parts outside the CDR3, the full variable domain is ETGVTQSPTHLIKTRGQQVTLRCSSQSGHNTVSWYQQALGQGPQFIFQYYREEENGRGNFPPRFSGLQFPNYSSELNVNALELDDSALYLCASSLGQVYGYTFGSGTRLTVV.

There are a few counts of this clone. The CDR3 sequence: CASSTTETNTEAFF. In DNA form, the CDR3 reads TGTGCCAGCAGCACCACGGAGACGAACACTGAAGCTTTCTTT. V usage is TRBV7-2 and J usage is TRBJ1-1; D gene unclear. Germline V gene sequence: CDR1 SGHTA, CDR2 FQGNSA. V was trimmed by 5 bases and J by 1 base, leaving 11 bases between them. This CDR3 comprises 14 residues. The full variable domain, with the rest looked up from reference TRBV7-2 and TRBJ1-1, is GAGVSQSPSNKVTEKGKDVELRCDPISGHTALYWYRQSLGQGLEFLIYFQGNSAPDKSGLPSDRFSAERTGGSVSTLTIQRTQQEDSAVYLCASSTTETNTEAFFGQGTRLTVV.